This T cell receptor beta chain was identified during a study of cytomegalovirus exposure and HLA in healthy donors (dated by TCRdb to 2016 to 2017). Study-level background: According to an earlier analysis of 587 of the donors, about 179 million T cells yielded over 100 million unique TCR beta sequences and approximately 300 Gb of sequence data. The later analysis used no new phenotypic data to find candidate immune exposures, relying instead on TCR beta sequences and their occurrence across donors. High-throughput TCR immunosequencing, statistical association of individual TCRs with disease status, and machine learning were combined to predict cytomegalovirus infection status. Typing coverage varied by locus: roughly 629-640 donors for A, B, C, DRB1 and DQB1; about 520 for DQA1; 606 for DPA1; around 490 for DPB1. To decide whether each TCR beta V gene segment behaved as functional or pseudogenic, an earlier analysis of approximately 600 of the donors relied on high-throughput TCR beta sequencing. In a later genetic analysis, genome-wide SNP genotypes for about three fifths of the roughly 670 donors were used, and that subset was treated as a discovery cohort. All discovery cohort repertoires had been generated on a single sequencing platform. A later analysis re-analyzed previously published TCR beta repertoires from about 600 donors and added high-resolution HLA genotyping to study TCR occurrence patterns. Several DR-DQ haplotypes were treated as single units for association and clustering because of strong linkage in the cohort. An early release covering around 630 HLA-typed donors comprised 300 to 350 gigabases of sequencing data and around 80 million unique TCR sequences. Both class I and class II loci were covered by HLA typing, at four-digit resolution. Across some 400 genotyped donors of the cohort, an average of roughly 230,000 unique TCR beta nucleotide sequences per donor were sequenced, and 15% to 20% of those sequences were non-productive. The aim of the study was to test whether cataloging public T cell receptors could identify signatures of past pathogen exposure. Of the roughly 390 genotyped donors, approximately 83% fell in the genetic ancestry cluster associated with self-reported Caucasian donors. Along with the roughly 670-subject first cohort, a separate validation cohort of 120 different subjects was used. Donor age, sex, ethnicity and CMV serostatus were compiled together with the repertoire data. The study used immunosequencing to profile the T cell repertoires of around 600 subjects and linked those repertoires to cytomegalovirus serostatus.

The paper's findings and limits, for the study overall: The cohort was sequenced for TCR beta chains only, and without alpha or paired-chain data the features that could be detected were limited. According to a later analysis, parvovirus B19, influenza, CMV and Epstein-Barr virus appeared linked to several top co-occurrence clusters. A later analysis associated 17,000 or so TCR beta sequences with specific HLA alleles at a false discovery rate of 0.05. A later analysis found that TCR association rates varied across HLA loci, with DRB1 alleles showing the most associated TCRs and HLA-C alleles the fewest. Across donors, most TCR sequences were observed very rarely, whereas some public TCRs were present in many individuals. Immune exposure information for the cohort was limited to CMV serostatus. Linkage disequilibrium might explain the correlated functional status among segregating V segments, but an unknown experimental factor could not be excluded. Sequencing depth was assumed to be roughly uniform across donors in the presence/absence analyses, though that assumption may not hold. A few of the identified cytomegalovirus-associated TCR beta chains were confirmed in vitro to be specific for cytomegalovirus antigens. A cluster of highly shared sequence variants was judged likely to represent a technical artifact of the sequencing pipeline. Compared with equally common non-associated chains, HLA-associated TCR beta chains in a later analysis were more clonally expanded and had lower generation probabilities. The study gave a list of some 150 TCR beta chains associated with cytomegalovirus. In a later genetic analysis, fewer N-insertions in productive TCRs were reported among donors in an Asian-associated ancestry cluster than the approximately 710-donor mean. The classifier was reported to diagnose cytomegalovirus status with high specificity and sensitivity in both the original and validation cohorts. In a later analysis, most CMV-associated TCR beta chains were found to appear HLA-restricted, with HLA associations seemingly driven largely by CMV exposure. The earlier analysis of 587 of the donors excluded some 16 rarely observed V segments, including chromosome 9 orphons, because counts were too low. The authors suggested that the approach could potentially be extended to other disease states and immunological phenotypes. A further reported finding was that TCR beta sequences accurately predicted the HLA-A and HLA-B alleles for most subjects in the first cohort. Because HLA typing was missing for some donors at each locus, association tests included only the typed subset. An association between a missense DCLRE1C variant and V-gene and J-gene trimming of TCR beta chains was found in a later genetic analysis and replicated in an independent cohort. Assigning TCR associations to individual alleles was difficult when HLA alleles, especially DR and DQ, strongly co-occurred. An earlier analysis of approximately 540 of the donors showed that most TCR beta V segments appeared in productive rearrangements either about 90% or about 30% of the time, which broadly matched IMGT annotations. Some IMGT-functional V segments, including TRBV6-2 and TRBV6-3, could not be told apart with the 87-base-pair reads, so those segments were excluded.

Library prep was done by the immunoSEQ multiplex PCR assay. For the multiplex PCR, a mixture combining 60 forward primers for TCR Vbeta segments and 13 reverse primers for TCR Jbeta segments was used. Amplification of the CDR3 region of rearranged TCR beta genes was performed with a multiplex PCR assay on genomic DNA. Amplified TCR beta libraries were sequenced as 87-base-pair reads on the Illumina HiSeq System. The paper's data handling went like this. In a later analysis, 77 million or so unique TCR beta chains were counted across the approximately 640 repertoires, and roughly 11 million of these chains were shared by at least two donors. To remove PCR and sequencing errors, raw reads were error-corrected and collapsed into unique sequences using a nearest-neighbor algorithm that merged closely related sequences. V, D and J gene segments were assigned by aligning CDR3 sequences to IMGT reference sequences. For a sequence to be retained, a match of at least six nucleotides to both a V gene segment and a J gene segment was required. A rearrangement counted as productive if the CDR3 had no stop codons and remained in frame with V and J, and every other rearrangement counted as non-productive. Following IMGT convention, CDR3 was defined as the stretch from the second conserved V-encoded cysteine to the conserved J-encoded phenylalanine. In an earlier analysis of more than 550 of the donors, sequences lacking an unambiguous match to a single V gene segment were excluded. An earlier analysis of a few hundred of the donors called V segments functional above 56.7% productive rearrangements and segregating when the between-donor standard deviation exceeded 5%. A statistical classification framework was built to diagnose cytomegalovirus status from the catalog of TCR beta chain sequences. A later analysis assigned V and J genes by comparing TCR nucleotide sequences with IMGT/GENE-DB human TR gene sequences. In a later analysis, CDR3 sequences and most-parsimonious VDJ recombination scenarios were assigned using the TCRdist pipeline. In a later analysis, each TCR beta chain was defined by its CDR3 amino acid sequence together with its V-gene family, and reads without a unique V-gene family were excluded. As a way to deal with suspected cross-contamination and a sequencing artifact, a later analysis dropped more than 500 nucleotide sequences that were highly shared and had low generation probability. A later analysis calculated a clonal expansion index for each public chain from normalized within-repertoire ranks of inferred template counts. Generation probabilities in a later analysis came from a VDJ recombination model fitted to out-of-frame rearrangements, and those results were checked against IGoR. In a later analysis, TCR-TCR, TCR-HLA and TCR-CMV co-occurrence was scored with hypergeometric tests, and a repertoire-size bias correction was applied to TCR pairs. To estimate false discovery rates, a later analysis permuted the HLA or CMV assignments 20 times. In a later analysis, co-occurring TCRs were grouped using DBSCAN, and TCRdist sequence similarity was added for clustering within HLA-allele-positive subsets. For co-occurrence clustering, repertoires with fewer than 30,000 or more than 120,000 public chains were excluded, along with a handful of repertoires with anomalous nucleotide sharing. TCRdb retrieved this table from immuneACCESS and kept in-frame rearrangements only. Not all clones are present; in checked studies, unresolved V genes account for under half, and no reason is known for the remainder. The V and J calls and clone size are taken from that table; D and trimming were inferred from the DNA. The sample data list over 250,000 clones, and around 65% of these were observed just once. The biggest ten clones account for over 2% of the sample.

With respect to this clone: What this receptor recognizes is not known. No qualities accompany the bases; no much larger clone lies one base away.

Based on the germline V gene, the CDR1 and CDR2 sequences are MGHDK and SYGVNS. The CDR3 numbers 12 residues from cysteine through phenylalanine. The DNA shown is the 36-base CDR3, in frame from base 1. V loses 5 bases, J loses 3 bases, and the germline ends lie 5 bases apart. The cohort consisted of 650 to 700 healthy bone marrow donors. Cohort members were all nominally healthy when sampled, although unrecorded immune exposures were likely present. The donor tested CMV seronegative and was one of the 352 seronegative cohort members. A peripheral blood sample was collected from each donor, and TCR beta sequencing was performed on peripheral blood mononuclear cells. Genomic DNA was extracted from the blood cell samples with the Qiagen DNeasy Blood Extraction Kit.

The clonotype originates from a female donor in good health and CMV-seronegative. Sample: PBMCs. The V and J segments used are TRBV25-1 and TRBJ1-5, with no reliable assignment of the D segment. The base sequence is TGTGCCAGCAGTCCAGACAATCAGCCCCAGCATTTT. Translated, this is CASSPDNQPQHF.